The rows below give T cell receptor beta chains drawn from one sample of a study of monozygotic twins with inflammatory bowel disease. After re-calling the 5' RACE reads, TCRdb lists one entry per CDR3 protein, DNA absent. In all, the sample yields about 330,000 distinct CDR3 sequences. What was sequenced was blood. The origin of the receptors is a human donor with ulcerative colitis or Crohn's disease, or a healthy co-twin of an affected twin (not recorded which). Both conserved end residues are part of each CDR3. The order of the fields is J gene, CDR3 length, V gene, CDR3 protein.

>TRBJ2-7|13|TRBV10-3
CAISGGQIYEQYF
>TRBJ2-2|15|TRBV7-3
CASSSSGGLDGELFF
>TRBJ2-3|15|TRBV12-3/TRBV12-4
CASSFGASGKDTQYF
>TRBJ2-1|16|TRBV24-1
CATSDFPKGGYNEQFF
>TRBJ1-6|15|TRBV7-8
CASSLALGAGSPLHF
>TRBJ1-5|14|TRBV7-3
CASSPSGGYQPQHF
>TRBJ1-1|14|TRBV5-5
CASSWDFWNTEAFF
>TRBJ2-6|15|TRBV28
CASSSGVYGANVLTF
>TRBJ1-4|13|TRBV7-9
CASSLVGPEKLFF
>TRBJ2-5|16|TRBV3-1
CASSQDLVRSQETQYF
>TRBJ1-2|16|TRBV3-1
CASSQGASLNYGGYTF
>TRBJ2-5|17|TRBV12-3/TRBV12-4
CASSFEVPGMSGETQYF
>TRBJ2-5|14|TRBV5-1
CASRGMTASETQYF
>TRBJ2-1|13|TRBV20-1
CSASVRALNEQFF
>TRBJ2-4|17|TRBV11-2
CASSRGLAGGRGNIQYF
>TRBJ2-3|16|TRBV4-3
CASSHHRAGGPGTQYF
>TRBJ2-7|14|TRBV5-1
CASSPGQGNFGQYF
>TRBJ1-1|13|TRBV6-4
CASSESANTEAFF
>TRBJ2-7|16|TRBV15
CATSSGWSRQNYEQYF
>TRBJ2-1|15|TRBV6-1
CASRLTGTGYNEQFF
>TRBJ1-5|15|TRBV12-3/TRBV12-4
CASRGTSGGNQPQHF
>TRBJ2-5|15|TRBV28
CASSYRRGVEETQYF